The rows below give T cell receptor beta chains drawn from one sample of a study of neurological immune-mediated disorders. One entry per CDR3 protein, called by TCRdb with MiXCR from the 5' RACE reads. The sample includes 31,000 or so distinct CDR3 sequences, about 1.6% of them seen just once. What was sequenced was PBMCs. Receptor source: a woman aged 25 to 39 with multiple sclerosis. Both conserved end residues are part of each CDR3. D genes are given only for firm matches. Sizes are listed as once, few or many counts, or a class when the clone is expanded.

J gene | D gene | V gene | clone size | CDR3 DNA | CDR3 protein
TRBJ1-5 | . | TRBV24-1 | many | TGTGCCACCAGTGATTTCGACAGCGGGGATAGTCAGCCCCAGCATTTT | CATSDFDSGDSQPQHF
TRBJ1-1 | TRBD1 | TRBV20-1 | many | TGCAGTGCTAGAGAACAGGGGGGAGTCGCTGAAGCTTTCTTT | CSAREQGGVAEAFF
TRBJ1-5 | . | TRBV5-6 | many | TGTGCCAGCAGCTTTAGCCTCAATCAGCCCCAGCATTTT | CASSFSLNQPQHF
TRBJ1-1 | . | TRBV7-2 | many | TGTGCCAGCAGCTTAAGTGGTAAGGGGGCTGAAGCTTTCTTT | CASSLSGKGAEAFF
TRBJ2-7 | . | TRBV20-1 | many | TGCAGTGCTACCCTCGGGACCACCTCCTACGAGCAGTACTTC | CSATLGTTSYEQYF
TRBJ2-7 | . | TRBV7-9 | many | TGTGCCAGCAGTCTCACAGGGAGCTCCTACGAGCAGTACTTC | CASSLTGSSYEQYF
TRBJ2-7 | . | TRBV6-5 | many | TGTGCCAGCAGTTACTCGGAAAACGGCTACGAGCAGTACTTC | CASSYSENGYEQYF
TRBJ1-1 | TRBD1 | TRBV7-9 | few | TGTGCCAGCAGCTTATTTAGCAGGGGGGGCACTGAAGCTTTCTTT | CASSLFSRGGTEAFF
TRBJ2-3 | . | TRBV28 | many | TGTGCCAGCAGCACCGGGACCTACATGCAGGCGTATTTT | CASSTGTYMQAYF
TRBJ1-6 | . | TRBV7-8 | many | TGTGCCAGCACCTTTAGGGGGAGGGTTGATTCACCCCTCCACTTT | CASTFRGRVDSPLHF
TRBJ2-7 | TRBD1 | TRBV5-1 | medium-sized | TGCGCCAGCAGCCACGGGACAGCTGATACTTCCTACGAGCAGTACTTC | CASSHGTADTSYEQYF
TRBJ2-1 | . | TRBV12-3/TRBV12-4 | many | TGTGCCAGCAGTCCCCGAAACAATGAGCAGTTCTTC | CASSPRNNEQFF
TRBJ2-2 | . | TRBV12-3/TRBV12-4 | many | TGTGCCAGCAGTCACAGGGTGGCGAACACCGGGGAGCTGTTTTTT | CASSHRVANTGELFF
TRBJ2-3 | . | TRBV6-5 | many | TGTGCCAGCAGTCCCGGACGGATTAGCACAGATACGCAGTATTTT | CASSPGRISTDTQYF
TRBJ1-1 | . | TRBV7-9 | few | TGTGCCAGCAGCTTCGGGCAGTCCCTCGTCCTAAACTATGAAGCTTTCTTT | CASSFGQSLVLNYEAFF
TRBJ1-5 | . | TRBV6-5 | many | TGTGCCAGCTCGTCTGGACGGTACAATCAGCCCCAGCATTTT | CASSSGRYNQPQHF
TRBJ2-3 | . | TRBV20-1 | many | TGCAGTGCTAGAATCGACTTCCCGGGGGCAGATACGCAGTATTTT | CSARIDFPGADTQYF
TRBJ2-2 | TRBD2 | TRBV12-3/TRBV12-4 | medium-sized | TGTGCCAGCAGTTTAGTACTAGCGACAACCGGGGAGCTGTTTTTT | CASSLVLATTGELFF
TRBJ2-7 | TRBD1 | TRBV4-2 | few | TGTGCCAGCAGCCAAGGTACAGGGGGCTCCTACGAGCAGTACTTC | CASSQGTGGSYEQYF
TRBJ1-5 | . | TRBV20-1 | many | TGCAGTGTGGCACCGGAGGATGGGCCCCAGCATTTT | CSVAPEDGPQHF
TRBJ2-7 | TRBD1 | TRBV7-2 | many | TGTGCCAGCAGCCCGGGACAGACCGCACCCTACGAGCAGTACTTC | CASSPGQTAPYEQYF
TRBJ2-7 | . | TRBV20-1 | many | TGCAGTGCTAGGAAAGGTTCCACCTACGAGCAGTACTTC | CSARKGSTYEQYF
TRBJ1-2 | TRBD1 | TRBV7-9 | many | TGTGCCAGCAGCTTGAAACTTCCGGGACAGAATAACTATGGCTACACCTTC | CASSLKLPGQNNYGYTF
TRBJ2-5 | . | TRBV5-1 | many | TGCGCCAGCCGCGTCGGACCTAGCCGGGGAATTCAAGAGACCCAGTACTTC | CASRVGPSRGIQETQYF
TRBJ2-2 | . | TRBV20-1 | many | TGCAGTGCTAGGAAGGGCGGACCTTCGAACACCGGGGAGCTGTTTTTT | CSARKGGPSNTGELFF
TRBJ1-1 | . | TRBV20-1 | many | TGCAGTGCTAGGGTAGCAGGGGTGTCTGAAGCTTTCTTT | CSARVAGVSEAFF
TRBJ1-1 | TRBD1 | TRBV6-6 | many | TGTGCCAGCAGTCTTGGGACAGGCGTTGAAGCTTTCTTT | CASSLGTGVEAFF
TRBJ2-5 | . | TRBV5-1 | medium-sized | TGCGCCAGCAGCTTGCGAGAGACCCAGTACTTC | CASSLRETQYF
TRBJ1-6 | TRBD1 | TRBV12-3/TRBV12-4 | many | TGTGCCAGCACTCGTCCAGGGGGCAGTTCACCCCTCCACTTT | CASTRPGGSSPLHF
TRBJ2-1 | TRBD2 | TRBV20-1 | many | TGCAGTGCGGAGACGTCTAGCGGGGGAATGGCCTATGAGCAGTTCTTC | CSAETSSGGMAYEQFF
TRBJ2-5 | TRBD2 | TRBV10-3 | many | TGTGCCATCAGTGCGGGGGGCCAAGAGACCCAGTACTTC | CAISAGGQETQYF
TRBJ2-3 | TRBD2 | TRBV4-3 | many | TGCGCCAGCAGCCAAGATTATAGCGGGGGGCGAGATACGCAGTATTTT | CASSQDYSGGRDTQYF
TRBJ2-7 | . | TRBV5-1 | many | TGCGCCAGCAGCTTGGCCGGGGTCTCGGGCTCCTACGAGCAGTACTTC | CASSLAGVSGSYEQYF
TRBJ2-3 | TRBD2 | TRBV7-9 | many | TGTGCCAGCAGCTTAGCGGGGGGACTAGCTTCAGATACGCAGTATTTT | CASSLAGGLASDTQYF
TRBJ2-5 | . | TRBV7-2 | many | TGTGCCAGCAGCCACCCTAGTGGCCGGACCCAGTACTTC | CASSHPSGRTQYF
TRBJ1-5 | . | TRBV20-1 | many | TGCAGTGCTGGTCAGGGGAGACAGCCCCAGCATTTT | CSAGQGRQPQHF
TRBJ2-1 | . | TRBV24-1 | many | TGTGCCACCACCTCGGGGTTTGGTGAGCAGTTCTTC | CATTSGFGEQFF
TRBJ1-6 | TRBD1 | TRBV5-1 | many | TGCGCCAGCAGCTCAGGGACAGGGGGTAATTCACCCCTCCACTTT | CASSSGTGGNSPLHF
TRBJ2-1 | TRBD1 | TRBV7-8 | many | TGTGCCAGCAGTACTCCGGGACAGGGGGCAAATGAGCAGTTCTTC | CASSTPGQGANEQFF
TRBJ2-5 | . | TRBV7-3 | many | TGTGCCAGCAGCTTAAACAAGGCAGAGACCCAGTACTTC | CASSLNKAETQYF
TRBJ2-7 | . | TRBV3-1 | many | TGTGCCAGCAGCCAGAGTCTGGGCGAGCAGTACTTC | CASSQSLGEQYF
TRBJ2-6 | . | TRBV12-3/TRBV12-4 | many | TGTGCCAGCAGTTTGATCTCCGGGGGTGGGGCCAACGTCCTGACTTTC | CASSLISGGGANVLTF
TRBJ2-2 | . | TRBV21-1 | many | TGTGCCAGCAGCAGGGAATCGGGGTTGTGGGATACCGGGGAGCTGTTTTTT | CASSRESGLWDTGELFF
TRBJ2-3 | . | TRBV3-1 | many | TGTGCCAGCAGCCAGGCACCCACAGATACGCAGTATTTT | CASSQAPTDTQYF
TRBJ2-5 | TRBD2 | TRBV7-2 | many | TGTGCCAGCAGCTTAGAGGGAGGGGAAGAGACCCAGTACTTC | CASSLEGGEETQYF
TRBJ2-1 | TRBD2 | TRBV20-1 | many | TGCAGTGCTAGGAAGCTAGCGGTATCCTACAATGAGCAGTTCTTC | CSARKLAVSYNEQFF
TRBJ2-7 | . | TRBV5-1 | many | TGCGCCAGCAGCTTAGAGCGGAGCTCCTACGAGCAGTACTTC | CASSLERSSYEQYF
TRBJ2-7 | . | TRBV4-1 | many | TGCGCCAGCAGCCAATTCGCGGACACGAGCTACGAGCAGTACTTC | CASSQFADTSYEQYF
TRBJ2-3 | . | TRBV12-3/TRBV12-4 | many | TGTGCCAGCAGTTCTCAGACAGATACGCAGTATTTT | CASSSQTDTQYF
TRBJ2-7 | . | TRBV5-6 | many | TGTGCCAGCAGCAAGGACAGCTACGAGCAGTACTTC | CASSKDSYEQYF